The 5 T cell receptor beta chains given below trace back to one sample, sequenced in a study of blood T cells in healthy people across ages (dated by TCRdb to between 2015 and 2017). Library preparation used 5' RACE. TCRdb shows the sequencer as Illumina HiSeq 2500. The second PCR ran for about 7 to 11 cycles and used a J-beta primer mix along with a sample-barcoded 5' primer. Using fastp trimming at Q25 and MiXCR clonotype assembly, TCRdb reanalyzed the public sequencing data and kept in-frame beta chains. CDR3 protein duplicates are merged, each entry listing the most common genes and DNA. The table for this sample lists 250,000 to 300,000 distinct CDR3 sequences; roughly 29% of them were counted only once. The ten largest clonotypes hold 29% of the sample. Sequencing used blood. The receptors come from a woman aged 70 to 79 in good health.

The V call is TRBV28, the J call TRBJ2-7, with D unclear. The CDR3 extends over 13 amino acids. V lost 7 bases and J lost 0, with 10 bases in between. Germline V CDR1 and CDR2: MDHEN, SYDVKM. In nucleotides, the CDR3 is TGTGCCAGCAACCGACCGAACTCCTACGAGCAGTACTTC. It specifies CASNRPNSYEQYF.

The table lists this clonotype with many counts. The chain employs TRBV20-1 and TRBJ2-7, with a weak D call TRBD1 (5 bases). Germline V gives CDR1 DFQATT, CDR2 SNEGSKA (reference sequence). The CDR3 extends over 13 amino acids. V was trimmed by 3 bases and J by 3 bases, leaving 12 bases between them. The CDR3 sequence: CSARTVQGYEQYF. DNA of the CDR3: TGCAGTGCTAGGACAGTCCAGGGCTACGAGCAGTACTTC.

As concerns this clonotype: One junction end does not reproduce the germline sequence, and a read error may be involved. The chain combines TRBV20-1 with TRBJ2-6; unclear D gene. The CDR3 extends over 13 amino acids. Germline V gene data show CDR1 as DFQATT and CDR2 as SNEGSKA (reference sequence). This CDR3 is CSARAPGANVLTF. The CDR3 coding sequence is TGCAGTGCCAGAGCCCCGGGGGCCAACGTCCTGACTTTC.

This clonotype came up a few times. The rearrangement links TRBV7-2 to TRBJ1-5, with D uncertain. V lost 5 bases and J lost 3, with 8 bases in between. This CDR3 comprises 13 residues. CDR1 and CDR2 from the germline V gene are SGHTA and FQGNSA. As DNA, the CDR3 is TGTGCCAGCAGCCCCAGGAACAATCAGCCCCAGCATTTT. Translating gives CASSPRNNQPQHF.

This clonotype was recorded many times. The CDR3 protein is CASSYSRLSGSGRYNEQFF. DNA for the CDR3: TGTGCCAGCAGTTACTCTCGACTTAGCGGGAGCGGGCGGTACAATGAGCAGTTCTTC. J is TRBJ2-1 and V is TRBV6-5; 9 bases align to TRBD2. The trim removed 0 bases at V and 4 bases at J, leaving 13 bases unmatched. Germline CDR1 is MNHEY and CDR2 is SVGAGI. The CDR3 extends over 19 amino acids.